The 14 T cell receptor beta chains presented below share a single source sample, sequenced in a study of PD-L1 blockade in urothelial cancer. Only in-frame clones appear in the TCRdb table, and some are missing; sequencing was by immunoSEQ multiplex PCR. The table lists fewer than 75,000 clones, about 85% of them singletons, with less than 5.5% in the top ten. The sequenced sample was PBMCs, obtained around atezolizumab (anti-PD-L1) treatment. The receptor set was obtained from a man between 65 and 79 years old with urothelial cancer.

V is TRBV7-9 and J is TRBJ2-7; 8 nucleotides agree with TRBD1. V lost 6 bases and J lost 3; bases outside the gene matches: 1. The CDR3 extends over 12 amino acids. Germline assignment: CDR1 SEHNR and CDR2 FQNEAQ (reference sequence). CDR3 loop: CASSTGGYEQYF. The CDR3, as DNA: TGTGCCAGCAGTACAGGGGGCTACGAGCAGTACTTC.

The chain has TRBV6-6 and TRBJ1-2, with a possible D match to TRBD1 (5 bases). V lost 1 base to trimming and J lost 4 bases, with 13 bases between them. The CDR3 runs 15 residues. The germline CDR1 and CDR2 sequences are MNHNY and SVGAGI (reference sequence). The CDR3 spells CASSYLGLGGYGYTF. The CDR3 DNA is TGTGCCAGCAGTTACTTGGGGCTCGGGGGCTATGGCTACACCTTC.

This clone came up a few times. The V and J genes are TRBV7-9 and TRBJ2-7; tentative D call: TRBD2 (5 bases). V was trimmed by 8 bases and J by 3 bases, leaving 11 bases between them. Germline-derived CDR1 and CDR2 are SEHNR and FQNEAQ (reference sequence). The CDR3 totals 12 residues. The CDR3 reads CASGRTVYEQYF. The CDR3 DNA sequence: TGTGCCAGCGGGAGAACAGTCTACGAGCAGTACTTC.

The rearrangement uses TRBV5-4 and TRBJ2-1, with 8 nucleotides matching TRBD1. V lost 4 bases, J lost 6 bases, and 6 bases stayed unmatched. CDR3 length equals 14 residues. Germline V gene data show CDR1 as SGHNT and CDR2 as YYREEE (reference sequence). The CDR3 DNA reads TGTGCCAGCAGCCCGACAGGGGAAGGCAATGAGCAGTTCTTC. This sequence encodes CASSPTGEGNEQFF.

This rearrangement joins TRBV14 to TRBJ2-1; D is unresolved. Germline CDR1 SGHDN, CDR2 FVKESK. With 4 bases removed from V and 0 bases from J, the gap between germline ends came to 13 bases. The CDR3 consists of 16 residues. The CDR3 DNA follows: TGTGCCAGCAGCCCCCACTTGGCGGTCTCCTACAATGAGCAGTTCTTC. The encoded protein is CASSPHLAVSYNEQFF. The whole variable domain, filled in from reference TRBV14 and TRBJ2-1, reads EAGVTQFPSHSVIEKGQTVTLRCDPISGHDNLYWYRRVMGKEIKFLLHFVKESKQDESGMPNNRFLAERTGGTYSTLKVQPAELEDSGVYFCASSPHLAVSYNEQFFGPGTRLTVL.

CDR3 protein: CATQPSPGQGTDTQYF. The CDR3 DNA is TGTGCCACCCAACCATCACCGGGACAGGGAACAGATACGCAGTATTTT. The chain uses TRBV19 and TRBJ2-3, with 9 bases lining up with TRBD1. Germline CDR1 is LNHDA and CDR2 is SQIVND (reference sequence). The CDR3 totals 16 residues. With 10 bases clipped from V and 3 bases from J, the junction kept 14 bases outside the gene matches.

V usage is TRBV7-2 and J usage is TRBJ2-3; D gene ambiguous. V was pared by 4 bases and J by 4 bases, with 15 bases between. The CDR3 length is 15 residues. Germline lookup yields CDR1 SGHTA and CDR2 FQGNSA. The CDR3 sequence: CASSSQLGSPDTQYF. The CDR3, as DNA: TGTGCCAGCAGCTCGCAGCTCGGGTCGCCAGATACGCAGTATTTT.

The rearrangement uses TRBV2 and TRBJ1-4; tentative D call: TRBD1 (5 bases). The CDR3 runs to 15 residues. Trimming left V 6 bases short and J 5 bases short, with 16 bases between. Germline lookup yields CDR1 SNHLY and CDR2 FYNNEI. CDR3 in amino acids: CASRGLQVENEKLFF. Here the CDR3 DNA reads TGTGCCAGCAGGGGACTACAGGTAGAAAATGAAAAACTGTTTTTT.

The V call is TRBV29-1, the J call TRBJ1-2, with TRBD1 matching over 9 bases. Per germline, CDR1 SQVTM and CDR2 ANQGSEA. J was trimmed by 8 bases and V by 6 bases; bases with no gene match: 7. CDR3 length equals 12 residues. The CDR3 here is CSVLTGGRGYTF. DNA for the CDR3: TGCAGCGTCCTGACAGGGGGGAGAGGCTACACCTTC.

A word on this clone: A clone one base away is much larger, so this may be a read error. Other DNA sequences in the sample encode the same CDR3. This chain uses TRBV5-1 with TRBJ1-1, with D tentatively TRBD1 (5 bases). CDR3 size: 13 residues. V was pared by 3 bases and J by 1 base, with 7 bases between. The germline V gene has CDR1 SGHRS and CDR2 YFSETQ. CDR3 DNA sequence: TGCGCCAGCAGCTCCGGACAGAACACTGAAGCTTTCTTT. This translates into CASSSGQNTEAFF.

The gene calls are TRBV5-1 and TRBJ2-5; 7 bases match TRBD1. In germline, CDR1 is SGHRS, CDR2 YFSETQ. CDR3 length equals 14 residues. Losses at the gene ends were 3 bases for V and 1 base for J; bases not matched to a gene: 3. CDR3 in amino acids: CASSSGTAQETQYF. CDR3 nucleotides: TGCGCCAGCAGCTCCGGGACAGCCCAAGAGACCCAGTACTTC.

This chain uses TRBV19 with TRBJ1-3; tentatively, D is TRBD1 (5 bases). V was clipped by 11 bases and J by 4 bases, with 15 bases between them. There are 13 residues in the CDR3. Germline CDR1 and CDR2: LNHDA and SQIVND (reference sequence). In DNA form, the CDR3 reads TGTGCCTGCAGGCGGGGGACGGGAAACACCATATATTTT. Translated: CACRRGTGNTIYF.

The chain has TRBV27 and TRBJ2-1, with a tentative D call TRBD2 (6 bases). V was trimmed by 0 bases and J by 12 bases, leaving 12 bases between them. Germline V gene data show CDR1 as MNHEY and CDR2 as SMNVEV (reference sequence). The CDR3 has 13 amino acids. The CDR3 sequence: CASSLSFPGGQFF. In DNA form, the CDR3 reads TGTGCCAGCAGTTTATCGTTTCCCGGGGGGCAGTTCTTC.

The chain employs TRBV10-2 and TRBJ1-3, with D possibly matching TRBD1 (6 bases). The CDR3 runs to 15 residues. V lost 2 bases, J lost 4 bases, and 12 bases lay in between. Germline V gene lookup returns CDR1 WSHSY and CDR2 SAAADI. CDR3 sequence reads: CASSEQGNGGNTIYF. Written as DNA, the CDR3 is TGCGCCAGCAGTGAGCAGGGGAACGGGGGAAACACCATATATTTT.